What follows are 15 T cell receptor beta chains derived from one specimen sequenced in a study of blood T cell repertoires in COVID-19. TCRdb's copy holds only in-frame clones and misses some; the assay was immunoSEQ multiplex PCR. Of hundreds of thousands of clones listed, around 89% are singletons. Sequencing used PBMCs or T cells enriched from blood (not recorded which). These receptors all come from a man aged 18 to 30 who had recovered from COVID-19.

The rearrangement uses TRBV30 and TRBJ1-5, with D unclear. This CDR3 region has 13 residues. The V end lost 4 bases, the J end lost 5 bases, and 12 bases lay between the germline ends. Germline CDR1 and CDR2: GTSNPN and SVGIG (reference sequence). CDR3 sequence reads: CAWNREPHQPQHF. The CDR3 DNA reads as TGTGCCTGGAACCGGGAACCTCATCAGCCCCAGCATTTT.

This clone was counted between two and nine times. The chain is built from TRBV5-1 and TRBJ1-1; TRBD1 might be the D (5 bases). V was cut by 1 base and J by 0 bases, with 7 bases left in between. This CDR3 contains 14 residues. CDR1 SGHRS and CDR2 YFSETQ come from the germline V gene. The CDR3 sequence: CASSLYRMNTEAFF. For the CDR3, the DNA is TGCGCCAGCAGCTTGTACAGGATGAACACTGAAGCTTTCTTT.

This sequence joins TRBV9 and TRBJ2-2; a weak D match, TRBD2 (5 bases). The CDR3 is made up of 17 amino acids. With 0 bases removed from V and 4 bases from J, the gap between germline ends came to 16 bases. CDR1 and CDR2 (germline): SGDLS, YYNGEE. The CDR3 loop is CASSVAGEHEGTGELFF. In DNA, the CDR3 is TGTGCCAGCAGCGTAGCTGGGGAGCATGAGGGCACCGGGGAGCTGTTTTTT.

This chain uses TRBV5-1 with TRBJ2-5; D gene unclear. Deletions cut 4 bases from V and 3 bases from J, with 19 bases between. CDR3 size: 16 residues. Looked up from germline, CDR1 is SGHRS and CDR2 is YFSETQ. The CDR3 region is CASSRVFRQAKETQYF. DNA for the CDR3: TGCGCCAGCAGCCGCGTGTTTCGGCAGGCCAAAGAGACCCAGTACTTC.

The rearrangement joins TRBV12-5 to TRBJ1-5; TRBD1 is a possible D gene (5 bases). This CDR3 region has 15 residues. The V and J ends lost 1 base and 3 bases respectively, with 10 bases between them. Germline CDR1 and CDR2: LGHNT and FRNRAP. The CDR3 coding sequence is TGTGCTAGTGGTTTGGAGCAGGGCTCCAATCAGCCCCAGCATTTT. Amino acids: CASGLEQGSNQPQHF.

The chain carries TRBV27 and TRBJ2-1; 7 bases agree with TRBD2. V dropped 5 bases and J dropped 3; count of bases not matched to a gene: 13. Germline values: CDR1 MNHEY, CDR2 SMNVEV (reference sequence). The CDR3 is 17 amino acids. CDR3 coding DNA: TGTGCCAGCAGTCGGTCGAGCGGCGGGAGTCACTACAATGAGCAGTTCTTC. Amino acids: CASSRSSGGSHYNEQFF.

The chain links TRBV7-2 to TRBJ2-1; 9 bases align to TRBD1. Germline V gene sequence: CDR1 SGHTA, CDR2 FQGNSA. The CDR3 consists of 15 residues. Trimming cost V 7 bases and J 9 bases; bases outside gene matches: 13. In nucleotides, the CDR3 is TGTGCCAGCATCTTTCGGGACAGGGTGCACGGTGAGCAGTTCTTC. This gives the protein CASIFRDRVHGEQFF. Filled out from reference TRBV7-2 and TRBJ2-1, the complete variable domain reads GAGVSQSPSNKVTEKGKDVELRCDPISGHTALYWYRQSLGQGLEFLIYFQGNSAPDKSGLPSDRFSAERTGGSVSTLTIQRTQQEDSAVYLCASIFRDRVHGEQFFGPGTRLTVL.

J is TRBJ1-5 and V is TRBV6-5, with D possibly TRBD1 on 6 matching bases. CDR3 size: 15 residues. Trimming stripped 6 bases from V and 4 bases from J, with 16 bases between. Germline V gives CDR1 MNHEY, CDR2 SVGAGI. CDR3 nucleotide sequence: TGTGCCAGCAGCGACTTGGACAGCCGAAATCAGCCCCAGCATTTT. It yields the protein CASSDLDSRNQPQHF.

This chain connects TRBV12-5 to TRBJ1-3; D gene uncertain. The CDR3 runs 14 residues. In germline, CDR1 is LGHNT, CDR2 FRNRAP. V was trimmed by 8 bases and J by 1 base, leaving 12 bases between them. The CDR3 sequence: CASLPGLSGNTIYF. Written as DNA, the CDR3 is TGTGCTAGTTTGCCGGGGTTGTCTGGAAACACCATATATTTT. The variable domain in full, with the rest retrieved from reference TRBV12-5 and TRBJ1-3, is DARVTQTPRHKVTEMGQEVTMRCQPILGHNTVFWYRQTMMQGLELLAYFRNRAPLDDSGMPKDRFSAEMPDATLATLKIQPSEPRDSAVYFCASLPGLSGNTIYFGEGSWLTVV.

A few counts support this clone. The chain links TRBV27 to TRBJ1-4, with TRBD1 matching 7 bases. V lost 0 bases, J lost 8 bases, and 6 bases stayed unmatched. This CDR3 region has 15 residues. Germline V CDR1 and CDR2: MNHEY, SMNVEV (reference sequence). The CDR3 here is CASSLSTGIGEKLFF. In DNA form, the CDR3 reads TGTGCCAGCAGTTTATCGACAGGGATAGGGGAAAAACTGTTTTTT.

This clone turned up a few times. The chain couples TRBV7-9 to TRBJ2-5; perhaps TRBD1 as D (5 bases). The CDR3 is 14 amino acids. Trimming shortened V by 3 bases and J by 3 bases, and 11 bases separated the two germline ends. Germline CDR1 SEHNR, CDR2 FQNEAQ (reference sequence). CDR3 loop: CASSFITGEETQYF. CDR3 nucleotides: TGTGCCAGCAGCTTCATTACAGGAGAAGAGACCCAGTACTTC.

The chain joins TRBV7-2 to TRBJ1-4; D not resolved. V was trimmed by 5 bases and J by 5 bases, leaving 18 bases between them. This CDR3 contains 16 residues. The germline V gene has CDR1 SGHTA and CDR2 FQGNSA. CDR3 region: CASSTSEALGNEKLFF. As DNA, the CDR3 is TGTGCCAGCAGCACCTCGGAGGCCCTTGGAAATGAAAAACTGTTTTTT.

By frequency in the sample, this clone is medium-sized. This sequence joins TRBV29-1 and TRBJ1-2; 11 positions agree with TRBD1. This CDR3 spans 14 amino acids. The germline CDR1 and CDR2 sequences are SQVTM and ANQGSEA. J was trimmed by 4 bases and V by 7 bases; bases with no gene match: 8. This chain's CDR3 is CSAISGTGGYGYTF. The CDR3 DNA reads TGCAGCGCAATCTCCGGGACAGGGGGCTATGGCTACACCTTC.

CDR3 sequence (DNA): TGTGCCAGCAGCAGGGACACCTCTAGCACAGATACGCAGTATTTT. Protein: CASSRDTSSTDTQYF. J is TRBJ2-3 and V is TRBV5-6; possible D gene TRBD1, 6 bases. The CDR3 sequence is 15 residues long. V dropped 4 bases and J dropped 0 bases, with 12 bases sitting between them. Germline V CDR1 and CDR2: SGHDT, YYEEEE.

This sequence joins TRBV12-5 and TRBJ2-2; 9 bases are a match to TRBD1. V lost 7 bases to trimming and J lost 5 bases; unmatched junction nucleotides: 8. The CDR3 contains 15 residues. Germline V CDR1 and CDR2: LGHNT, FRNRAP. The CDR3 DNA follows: TGTGCTAGTGTTTCCTGGACAGGGGTAACCGGGGAGCTGTTTTTT. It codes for CASVSWTGVTGELFF.